The rows below give T cell receptor beta chains drawn from one sample of a study of PD-1 blockade in classical Hodgkin lymphoma. Libraries were prepared by immunoSEQ multiplex PCR; TCRdb keeps only in-frame clonotypes and omits some of them. The sample includes around 17,000 clones, approximately 90% of them seen just once. The sample comprised peripheral blood mononuclear cells (PBMCs). The source of these receptors is a human donor with classical Hodgkin lymphoma. Both conserved end residues are part of each CDR3. D genes are given only for firm matches.

j_call cdr3_length d_call v_call cdr3_aa
TRBJ2-1 15 . TRBV19 CASRPSWSSYNEQFF
TRBJ1-2 17 . TRBV2 CASSEALQRASSYGYTF
TRBJ2-1 14 TRBD1 TRBV5-1 CASDRTGGYNEQFF
TRBJ2-7 15 TRBD1 TRBV6-1 CASSIGTGVPYEQYF
TRBJ1-5 13 . TRBV5-6 CASSLGPGRPQHF
TRBJ2-2 16 TRBD2 TRBV5-1 CASSTLAGGNTGELFF
TRBJ2-3 15 . TRBV5-1 CASSLRQGNRDTQYF
TRBJ1-3 14 . TRBV10-3 CAIRLGRAGNTIYF
TRBJ2-3 15 . TRBV7-6 CASSIGGRGPDTQYF
TRBJ2-5 15 TRBD1 TRBV18 CASSPPTGERETQYF
TRBJ2-1 15 TRBD2 TRBV6-1 CASRELAQGINEQFF
TRBJ2-5 15 . TRBV5-4 CASGQGDRERETQYF
TRBJ2-2 15 TRBD1 TRBV18 CASSRQGVDTGELFF
TRBJ1-1 16 . TRBV27 CASSFGWPLDGTEAFF
TRBJ2-3 14 . TRBV2 CASSEGSPTDTQYF
TRBJ1-2 14 . TRBV30 CACHSHTVPYGYTF
TRBJ2-1 14 . TRBV6-6 CASSQGHPYNEQFF
TRBJ1-1 13 . TRBV10-3 CAISPASNTEAFF
TRBJ1-3 15 TRBD1 TRBV19 CASRPTGEQEHTIYF
TRBJ2-1 16 TRBD2 TRBV6-6 CASSDPTSAYYNEQFF
TRBJ2-5 12 . TRBV6-5 CASSTTLETQYF
TRBJ1-2 14 . TRBV10-3 CATATTSGGYGYTF
TRBJ2-7 14 . TRBV5-4 CASSLASALGEQYF
TRBJ1-4 14 TRBD1 TRBV5-1 CASSQDRGDEKLFF
TRBJ1-3 16 TRBD1 TRBV28 CASSLAGGKSGNTIYF
TRBJ1-1 15 TRBD1 TRBV16 CASSHGTGLDTEAFF
TRBJ2-3 16 TRBD2 TRBV6-5 CASSYGSGVSTDTQYF